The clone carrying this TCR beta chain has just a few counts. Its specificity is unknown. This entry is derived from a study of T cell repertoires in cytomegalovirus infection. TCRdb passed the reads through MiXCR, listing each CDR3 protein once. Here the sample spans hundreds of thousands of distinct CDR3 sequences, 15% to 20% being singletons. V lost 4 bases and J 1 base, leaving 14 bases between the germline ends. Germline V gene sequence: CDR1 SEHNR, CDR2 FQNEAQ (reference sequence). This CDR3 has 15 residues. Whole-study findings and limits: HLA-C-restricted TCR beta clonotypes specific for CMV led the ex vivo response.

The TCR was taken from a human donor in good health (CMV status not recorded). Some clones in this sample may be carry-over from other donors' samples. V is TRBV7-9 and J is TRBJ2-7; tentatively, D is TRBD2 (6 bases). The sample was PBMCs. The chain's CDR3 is CASSSSPAGSYEQYF. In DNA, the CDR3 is TGTGCCAGCAGCTCCTCCCCGGCGGGGTCCTACGAGCAGTACTTC.